This TCR beta chain was recovered during a study of T-cell reconstitution after alpha-beta-depleted transplantation in children. The TCRbeta library was prepared with unique molecular identifiers. TCRdb itself ran the PCR reads through MiXCR, one entry per CDR3 protein. The sample shows over 200,000 distinct CDR3 sequences, 8% to 9.5% of them seen only once. The germline CDR1 and CDR2 sequences are SEHNR and FQNEAQ (reference sequence). The CDR3 is 15 amino acids. Between the trimmed V and J ends, which lost 5 bases and 2 bases, there was a span of 16 bases. The V gene is TRBV7-9, the J gene TRBJ2-7, with D maybe TRBD2 (5 bases). The clonotype was recovered from a human donor who donated a stem cell graft to a child with acute lymphoblastic leukemia. The sequences come from PBMCs from the stem cell graft donor, collected from the stem cell graft. In nucleotides, the CDR3 is TGTGCCAGCAGCCCGCGGACTGGGCTCACCTACGAGCAGTACTTC. This gives the protein CASSPRTGLTYEQYF.